These 18 T cell receptor beta chains originate from one sample sequenced in a study of T cells in Graves' hyperthyroidism and ophthalmopathy. TCR beta CDR3 regions were amplified from RNA transcripts. The primer set for the first-round RT-PCR of the TCR CDR3 was HTBI. TCRdb re-derived calls from the multiplex PCR reads in MiXCR, one entry per CDR3 protein. The sample carries about 760,000 distinct CDR3 sequences, 30% to 40% recorded once. The sample consisted of blood. The receptors originated from a middle-aged woman with Graves' hyperthyroidism.

Ten or more counts support this clonotype. V gene TRBV7-9 combines with J gene TRBJ1-1, with D unclear. V was clipped by 10 bases and J by 0 bases, with 24 bases between them. From germline, CDR1 is SEHNR and CDR2 FQNEAQ (reference sequence). There are 17 residues in the CDR3. CDR3 nucleotides: TGTGCCATCCCCGTGGCTGAAACCGCGAACATGAACACTGAAGCTTTCTTT. Its protein product is CAIPVAETANMNTEAFF.

The table lists this clonotype with many counts. This chain uses TRBV7-2 with TRBJ1-6; D is ambiguous. The CDR3 is made up of 15 amino acids. Germline V CDR1 and CDR2: SGHTA, FQGNSA. V dropped 5 bases and J dropped 7 bases, with 15 bases sitting between them. The CDR3 sequence is CASSPLATLNSPLHF. The CDR3 coding sequence is TGTGCCAGCAGCCCCTTAGCGACACTGAATTCACCCCTCCACTTT.

This clonotype was seen only a few times. The gene calls are TRBV6-5 and TRBJ2-2; D not resolved. Trimming left V 5 bases short and J 6 bases short, with 7 bases between. The CDR3 has 12 residues. The germline V gene encodes CDR1 MNHEY and CDR2 SVGAGI. The CDR3: CASSTLPGELFF. CDR3 nucleotide sequence: TGTGCCAGCAGTACCTTGCCCGGGGAGCTGTTTTTT.

The V call is TRBV11-2, the J call TRBJ1-2; a possible D gene is TRBD1 (5 bases). V was pared by 5 bases and J by 4 bases, with 11 bases between. Germline V CDR1 and CDR2: SGHAT, FQNNGV. The CDR3 has 13 amino acids. CDR3 sequence: CASSGGYIYGYTF. CDR3 DNA sequence: TGTGCCAGCAGCGGGGGGTACATCTATGGCTACACCTTC.

This clonotype was counted between two and nine times. The rearrangement links TRBV19 to TRBJ1-1; 7 bases line up with TRBD1. The V segment lost 7 bases and the J segment 4 bases; nucleotides outside the gene matches: 18. CDR1 is LNHDA and CDR2 is SQIVND in the germline V gene (reference sequence). This CDR3 has 17 amino acids. The chain's CDR3 is CASTPIALGPGGTEAFF. DNA of the CDR3: TGTGCCAGTACTCCGATAGCCCTGGGTCCAGGGGGCACTGAAGCTTTCTTT.

About this clonotype: At one boundary the junction diverges from the germline segment, which might be a read error. The rearrangement joins TRBV29-1 to TRBJ1-3; D is unresolved. From germline, CDR1 is SQVTM and CDR2 ANQGSEA. The CDR3 totals 14 residues. CDR3 coding DNA: TGCAGCGTTGACGAAACTGGGGTTGGAAACACCATATACTTT. Protein: CSVDETGVGNTIYF.

This chain joins TRBV7-2 and TRBJ1-2, with D possibly matching TRBD1 (6 bases). The CDR3 is 14 amino acids. The V end lost 3 bases, the J end lost 3 bases, and 11 bases lay between the germline ends. Germline-derived CDR1 and CDR2 are SGHTA and FQGNSA. The CDR3 here is CASSFGQSYYGYTF. In DNA form, the CDR3 reads TGTGCCAGCAGCTTCGGACAGAGTTACTATGGCTACACCTTC.

There are many counts of this clonotype. CDR3 sequence reads: CSARMDRGYNQPQHF. As DNA, the CDR3 is TGCAGTGCTAGGATGGACAGGGGTTACAATCAGCCCCAGCATTTT. The chain is built from TRBV20-1 and TRBJ1-5, with 9 bases lining up with TRBD1. The germline gives CDR1 DFQATT, CDR2 SNEGSKA (reference sequence). J gave up 3 bases and V 3 bases, and 6 bases lay outside the gene matches. The CDR3 spans 15 residues.

A few counts support this clonotype. The chain couples TRBV5-1 to TRBJ2-2, with unresolved D. The CDR3 has 14 residues. CDR1 and CDR2 from the germline V gene are SGHRS and YFSETQ. The V gene lost 6 bases and the J gene lost 1 base, with 10 bases spanning the gap. This chain's CDR3 is CASNLRGNTGELFF. The DNA for the CDR3 is TGCGCCAGCAACCTCAGAGGGAACACCGGGGAGCTGTTTTTT.

In the case of this clonotype: A much more abundant neighbour one base away suggests this may be a read error. CDR3 region: CAGSWTRQEKLFF. CDR3 nucleotides: TGCGCCGGCAGCTGGACAAGACAAGAAAAACTGTTTTTT. The rearrangement joins TRBV5-1 to TRBJ1-4, with D perhaps matching TRBD1 (5 bases). Per the germline V gene, CDR1 is SGHRS and CDR2 is YFSETQ. This CDR3 has 13 amino acids.

Ten or more counts support this clonotype. The DNA of the CDR3 is TGTGCCAGCAGTTTAGGGGGGGCCAAAGTCTCCCTCCACTTT. Protein: CASSLGGAKVSLHF. This chain connects TRBV12-3 or TRBV12-4 to TRBJ1-6; D might be TRBD1 (6 bases). V was trimmed by 1 base and J by 14 bases, leaving 15 bases between them. The length of the CDR3 is 14 residues.

With regard to this clonotype: A read error may explain this, as a much larger clone is one base away. The V and J genes are TRBV5-1 and TRBJ1-2, with 7 bases that match TRBD1. From germline, CDR1 is SGHRS and CDR2 YFSETQ. The CDR3 extends over 12 amino acids. The CDR3 region has the DNA TGTGCCGGCAGCACAGGGGAGAGTGGCTACACCTTC. The encoded protein is CAGSTGESGYTF. Full variable domain (missing parts from reference TRBV5-1 and TRBJ1-2): KAGVTQTPRYLIKTRGQQVTLSCSPISGHRSVSWYQQTPGQGLQFLFEYFSETQRNKGNFPGRFSGRQFSNSRSEMNVSTLELGDSALYLCAGSTGESGYTFGSGTRLTVV.

This clonotype has only one observation. Just one base apart from a much larger clone, this may be a read error. The chain joins TRBV12-3 or TRBV12-4 to TRBJ2-7, with D possibly matching TRBD2 (6 bases). The CDR3 covers 13 residues. Here the CDR3 reads CASSYGDSYEHYF. The CDR3, as DNA: TGTGCCAGCAGTTACGGGGACTCCTACGAGCATTACTTC.

V usage is TRBV7-2 and J usage is TRBJ1-6; D is possibly TRBD1 (6 bases). The germline CDR1 and CDR2 sequences are SGHTA and FQGNSA. With 5 bases removed from V and 5 bases from J, the gap between germline ends came to 7 bases. The CDR3 extends over 13 amino acids. The CDR3 DNA is TGTGCCAGCAGCGGGGGGCATAATTCACCCCTCCACTTT. Its protein product is CASSGGHNSPLHF.

This rearrangement joins TRBV20-1 to TRBJ2-7; 8 bases fit TRBD1. This CDR3 contains 13 residues. V lost 5 bases, J lost 3 bases, and 6 bases stayed unmatched. Germline CDR1 reads DFQATT; CDR2 reads SNEGSKA (reference sequence). The CDR3 coding sequence is TGCAGTGCTCCGGGACAGGATCTCTACGAGCAGTACTTC. This translates into CSAPGQDLYEQYF.

The CDR3 region has the DNA TGTGCCAGCAGCTTAGTTAGGGGGGACACCTACGAGCAGTACTTC. Amino acid sequence: CASSLVRGDTYEQYF. The rearrangement joins TRBV11-2 to TRBJ2-7; the D gene could be TRBD1 or TRBD2 (6 bases each). Trimming removed 1 base at V and 2 bases at J, with 12 bases between. There are 15 residues in the CDR3. CDR1 is SGHAT, CDR2 FQNNGV, per germline. Full variable domain (missing parts from reference TRBV11-2 and TRBJ2-7): EAGVAQSPRYKIIEKRQSVAFWCNPISGHATLYWYQQILGQGPKLLIQFQNNGVVDDSQLPKDRFSAERLKGVDSTLKIQPAKLEDSAVYLCASSLVRGDTYEQYFGPGTRLTVT.

The V and J genes are TRBV5-6 and TRBJ1-6, with a tentative D call TRBD1 (5 bases). Germline CDR1 is SGHDT and CDR2 is YYEEEE. The CDR3 loop spans 14 amino acids. The V end was cut by 5 bases, the J end by 4 bases, with 10 bases between. CDR3 coding DNA: TGTGCCAGCAGACCCGGGACTTATAATTCACCCCTCCACTTT. Protein: CASRPGTYNSPLHF.

This clonotype has at least ten counts. Sequence at one end of the junction differs from germline and may be a read error. The rearrangement uses TRBV25-1 and TRBJ1-2; 8 bases agree with TRBD1. The CDR3 is made up of 13 amino acids. In germline, CDR1 is MGHDK, CDR2 SYGVNS. The chain's CDR3 is CASSDEDWTGLFF. The CDR3 DNA reads TGTGCCAGCAGTGACGAAGACTGGACAGGGCTTTTCTTC.